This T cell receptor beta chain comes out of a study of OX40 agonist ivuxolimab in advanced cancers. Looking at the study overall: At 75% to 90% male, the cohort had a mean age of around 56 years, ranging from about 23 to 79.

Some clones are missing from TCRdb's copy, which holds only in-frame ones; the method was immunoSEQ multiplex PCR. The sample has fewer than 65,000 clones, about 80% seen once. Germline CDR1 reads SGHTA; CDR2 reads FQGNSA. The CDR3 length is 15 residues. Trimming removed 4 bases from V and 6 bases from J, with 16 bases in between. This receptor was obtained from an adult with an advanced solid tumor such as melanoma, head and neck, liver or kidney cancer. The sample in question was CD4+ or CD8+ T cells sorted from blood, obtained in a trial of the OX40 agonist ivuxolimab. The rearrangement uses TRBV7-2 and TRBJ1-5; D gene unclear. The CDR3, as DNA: TGTGCCAGCAGCTCGAGAGGAGGGTGGGGTCAGCCCCAGCATTTT. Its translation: CASSSRGGWGQPQHF.